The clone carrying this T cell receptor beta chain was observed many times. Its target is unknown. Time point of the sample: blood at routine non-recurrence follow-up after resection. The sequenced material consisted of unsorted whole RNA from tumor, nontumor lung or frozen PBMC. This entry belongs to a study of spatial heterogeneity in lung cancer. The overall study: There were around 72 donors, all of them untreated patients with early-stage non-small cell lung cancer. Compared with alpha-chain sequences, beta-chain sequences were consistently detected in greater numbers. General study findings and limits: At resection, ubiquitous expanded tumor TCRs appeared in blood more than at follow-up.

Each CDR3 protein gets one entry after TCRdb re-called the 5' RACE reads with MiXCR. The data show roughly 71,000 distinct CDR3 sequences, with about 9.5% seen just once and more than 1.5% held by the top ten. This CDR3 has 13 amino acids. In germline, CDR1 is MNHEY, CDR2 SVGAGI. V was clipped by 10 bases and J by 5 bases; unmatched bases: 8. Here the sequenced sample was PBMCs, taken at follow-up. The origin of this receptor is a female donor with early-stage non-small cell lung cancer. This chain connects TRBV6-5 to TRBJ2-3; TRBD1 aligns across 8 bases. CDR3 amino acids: CAIGQGQIDTQYF. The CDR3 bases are TGTGCCATCGGACAGGGTCAGATAGATACGCAGTATTTT.